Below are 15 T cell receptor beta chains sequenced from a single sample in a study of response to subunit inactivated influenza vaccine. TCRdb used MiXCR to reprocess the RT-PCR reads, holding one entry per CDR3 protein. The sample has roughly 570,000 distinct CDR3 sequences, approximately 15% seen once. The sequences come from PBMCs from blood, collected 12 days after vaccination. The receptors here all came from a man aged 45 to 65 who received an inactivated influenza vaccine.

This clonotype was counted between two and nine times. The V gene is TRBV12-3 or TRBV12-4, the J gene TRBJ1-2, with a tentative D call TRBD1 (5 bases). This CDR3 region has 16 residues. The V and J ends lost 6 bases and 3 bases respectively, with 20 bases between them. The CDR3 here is CASRLRGSGVDYGYTF. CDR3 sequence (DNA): TGTGCCAGCAGATTACGGGGTTCGGGGGTGGACTATGGCTACACCTTC.

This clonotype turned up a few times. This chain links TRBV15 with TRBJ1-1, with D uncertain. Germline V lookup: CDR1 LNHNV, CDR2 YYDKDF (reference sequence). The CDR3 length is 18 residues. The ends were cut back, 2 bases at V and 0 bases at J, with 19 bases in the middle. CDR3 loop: CATSRTSWRATMNTEAFF. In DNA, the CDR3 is TGTGCCACCAGCAGAACGTCATGGAGAGCGACCATGAACACTGAAGCTTTCTTT.

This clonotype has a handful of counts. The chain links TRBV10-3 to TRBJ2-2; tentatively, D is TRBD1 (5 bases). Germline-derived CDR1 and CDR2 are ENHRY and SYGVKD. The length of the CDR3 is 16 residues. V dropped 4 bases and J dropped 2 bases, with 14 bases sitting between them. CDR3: CAISAGDRGNTGELFF. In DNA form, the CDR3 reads TGTGCCATCAGTGCAGGAGACAGAGGTAACACCGGGGAGCTGTTTTTT.

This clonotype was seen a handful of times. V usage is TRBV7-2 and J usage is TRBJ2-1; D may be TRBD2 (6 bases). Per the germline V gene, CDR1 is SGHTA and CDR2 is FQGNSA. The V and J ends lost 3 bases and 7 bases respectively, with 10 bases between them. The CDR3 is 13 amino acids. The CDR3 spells CASSFRTINEQFF. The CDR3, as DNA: TGTGCCAGCAGCTTCAGGACTATAAATGAGCAGTTCTTC.

The CDR3 DNA is TGCGCCAGCACCACGAGGCCGGGAGGGGATAGTGAGCAGTTCTTC. Residues: CASTTRPGGDSEQFF. The V call is TRBV5-1, the J call TRBJ2-1; 8 bases align to TRBD2. The V gene end was trimmed by 6 bases and the J gene end by 9 bases; junction bases not matched to a gene: 14. Germline assignment: CDR1 SGHRS and CDR2 YFSETQ. The CDR3 extends over 15 amino acids.

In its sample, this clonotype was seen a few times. In DNA, the CDR3 is TGCAGTGCTACTGGGCGGACAGGGGGTTTTTCACCCCTCCACTTT. Residues: CSATGRTGGFSPLHF. The V call is TRBV20-1, the J call TRBJ1-6; 10 bases are shared with TRBD1. The germline V gene encodes CDR1 DFQATT and CDR2 SNEGSKA (reference sequence). Trimming at V came to 4 bases and at J to 9 bases, leaving 9 bases not matched to a gene. CDR3 length equals 15 residues.

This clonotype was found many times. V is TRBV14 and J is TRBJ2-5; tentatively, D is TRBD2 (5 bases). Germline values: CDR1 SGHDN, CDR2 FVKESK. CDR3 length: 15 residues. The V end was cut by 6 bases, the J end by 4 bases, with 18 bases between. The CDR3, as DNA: TGTGCCAGCAGTCGCTCCCTGCTCGGGGTAGAGACCCAGTACTTC. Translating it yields CASSRSLLGVETQYF.

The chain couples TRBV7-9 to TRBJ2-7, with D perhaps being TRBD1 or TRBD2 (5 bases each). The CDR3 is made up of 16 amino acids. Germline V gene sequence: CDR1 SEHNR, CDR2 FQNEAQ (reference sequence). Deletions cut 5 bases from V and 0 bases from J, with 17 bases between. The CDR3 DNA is TGTGCCAGCAGCGGGGACCGTGGAGGAATCTCCTACGAGCAGTACTTC. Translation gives CASSGDRGGISYEQYF.

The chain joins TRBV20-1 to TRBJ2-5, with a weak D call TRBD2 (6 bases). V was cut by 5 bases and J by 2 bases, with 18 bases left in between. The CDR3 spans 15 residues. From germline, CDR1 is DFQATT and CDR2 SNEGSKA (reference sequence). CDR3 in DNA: TGCAGTGCTGCCGACCCCGGGACTTTACAAGAGACCCAGTACTTC. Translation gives CSAADPGTLQETQYF.

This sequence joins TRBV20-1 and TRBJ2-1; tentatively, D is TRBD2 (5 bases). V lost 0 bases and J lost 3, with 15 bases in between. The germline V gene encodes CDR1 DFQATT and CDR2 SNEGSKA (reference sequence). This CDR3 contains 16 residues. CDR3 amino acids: CSARDWKAALYNEQFF. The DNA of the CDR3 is TGCAGTGCTAGAGATTGGAAAGCGGCCCTCTACAATGAGCAGTTCTTC.

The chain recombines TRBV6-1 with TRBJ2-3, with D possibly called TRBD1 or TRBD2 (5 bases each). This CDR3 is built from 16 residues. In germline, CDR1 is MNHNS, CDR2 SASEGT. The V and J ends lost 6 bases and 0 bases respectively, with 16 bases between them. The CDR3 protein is CASRRGRGKSTDTQYF. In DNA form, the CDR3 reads TGTGCCAGCAGGCGCGGACGGGGCAAAAGCACAGATACGCAGTATTTT.

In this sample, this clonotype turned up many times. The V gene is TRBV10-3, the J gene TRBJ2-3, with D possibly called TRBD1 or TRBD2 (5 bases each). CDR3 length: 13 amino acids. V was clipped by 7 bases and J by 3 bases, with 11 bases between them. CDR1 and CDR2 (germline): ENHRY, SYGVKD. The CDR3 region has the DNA TGTGCCATCACGGGGCAAGGGACAGATACGCAGTATTTT. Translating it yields CAITGQGTDTQYF.

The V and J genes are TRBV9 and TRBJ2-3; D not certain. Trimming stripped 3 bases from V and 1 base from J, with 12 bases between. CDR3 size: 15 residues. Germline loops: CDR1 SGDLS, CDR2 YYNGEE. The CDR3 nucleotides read TGTGCCAGCAGCGGGGATTCGGGCGGCACAGATACGCAGTATTTT. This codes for CASSGDSGGTDTQYF.

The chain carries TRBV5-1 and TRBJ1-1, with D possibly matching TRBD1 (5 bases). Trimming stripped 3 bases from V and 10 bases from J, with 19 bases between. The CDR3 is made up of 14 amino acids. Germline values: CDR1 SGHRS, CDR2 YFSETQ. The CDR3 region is CASSSGVQGGRAFF. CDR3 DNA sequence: TGCGCCAGCAGCTCGGGGGTTCAGGGTGGAAGAGCTTTCTTT.

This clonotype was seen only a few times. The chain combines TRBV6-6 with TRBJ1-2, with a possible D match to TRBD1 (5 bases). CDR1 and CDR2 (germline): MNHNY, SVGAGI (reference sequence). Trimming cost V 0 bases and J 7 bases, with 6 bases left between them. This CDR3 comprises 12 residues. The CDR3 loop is CASSYSGGGYTF. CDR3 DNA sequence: TGTGCCAGCAGTTACTCTGGGGGTGGCTACACCTTC.